This T cell receptor (beta chain) was sequenced in a study of T cells after posttransplantation cyclophosphamide. Here immunoSEQ multiplex PCR was the method, and the copy in TCRdb shows in-frame clones only, minus some. The sample is made up of over 25,000 clones, none counted only once. This clone has ten or more counts. This CDR3 is 14 amino acids long. V shed 0 bases, J shed 5 bases, and the junction held 4 bases outside the gene matches. Germline V lookup: CDR1 SGHRS, CDR2 YFSETQ. Specimen: PBMCs. The chain combines TRBV5-1 with TRBJ1-2; 7 nucleotides agree with TRBD1. The sequence derives from a man in his fifties in good health, CMV-negative, and a related stem cell transplant donor. CDR3 in DNA: TGCGCCAGCAGCTTGGGACAGGGCGGGTATGGCTACACCTTC. Its translation is CASSLGQGGYGYTF.